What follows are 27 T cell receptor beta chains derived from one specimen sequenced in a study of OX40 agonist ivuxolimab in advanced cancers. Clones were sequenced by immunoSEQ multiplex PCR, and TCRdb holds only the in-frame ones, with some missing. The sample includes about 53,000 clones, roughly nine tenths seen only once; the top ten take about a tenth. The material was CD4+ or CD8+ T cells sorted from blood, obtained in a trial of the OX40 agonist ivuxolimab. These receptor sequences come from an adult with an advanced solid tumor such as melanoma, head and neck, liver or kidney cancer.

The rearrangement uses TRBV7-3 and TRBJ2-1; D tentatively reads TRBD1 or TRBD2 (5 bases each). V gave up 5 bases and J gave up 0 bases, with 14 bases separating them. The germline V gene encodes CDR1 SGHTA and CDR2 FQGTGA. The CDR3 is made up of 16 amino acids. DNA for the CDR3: TGTGCCAGCAGCCGAACCGGGACCAACTCCTACAATGAGCAGTTCTTC. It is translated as CASSRTGTNSYNEQFF. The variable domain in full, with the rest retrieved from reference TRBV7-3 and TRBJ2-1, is GAGVSQTPSNKVTEKGKYVELRCDPISGHTALYWYRQSLGQGPEFLIYFQGTGAADDSGLPNDRFFAVRPEGSVSTLKIQRTERGDSAVYLCASSRTGTNSYNEQFFGPGTRLTVL.

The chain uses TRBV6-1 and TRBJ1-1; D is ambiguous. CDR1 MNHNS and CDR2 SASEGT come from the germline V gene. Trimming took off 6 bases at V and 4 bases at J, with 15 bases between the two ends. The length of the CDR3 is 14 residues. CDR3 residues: CASSARIEGTEAFF. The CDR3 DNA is TGTGCCAGCAGCGCCCGGATTGAAGGCACTGAAGCTTTCTTT.

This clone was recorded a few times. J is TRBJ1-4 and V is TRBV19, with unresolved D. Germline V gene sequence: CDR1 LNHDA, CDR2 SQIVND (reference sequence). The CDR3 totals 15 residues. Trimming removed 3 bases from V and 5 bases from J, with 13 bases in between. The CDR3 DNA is TGTGCCAGTAGTATTGGACTCGGCCTGAATGAAAAACTGTTTTTT. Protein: CASSIGLGLNEKLFF.

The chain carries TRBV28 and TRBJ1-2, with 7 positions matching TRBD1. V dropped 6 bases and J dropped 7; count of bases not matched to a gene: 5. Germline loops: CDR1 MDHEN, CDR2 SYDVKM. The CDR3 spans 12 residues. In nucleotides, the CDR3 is TGTGCCAGCAGAGGACAGGCGAGTGGCTACACCTTC. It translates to CASRGQASGYTF.

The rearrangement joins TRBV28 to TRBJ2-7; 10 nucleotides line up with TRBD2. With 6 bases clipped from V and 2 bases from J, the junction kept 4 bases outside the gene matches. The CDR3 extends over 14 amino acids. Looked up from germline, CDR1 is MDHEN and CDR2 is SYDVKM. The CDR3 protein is CASSPGTSAYEQYF. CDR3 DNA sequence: TGTGCCAGCAGCCCTGGGACTAGCGCCTACGAGCAGTACTTC. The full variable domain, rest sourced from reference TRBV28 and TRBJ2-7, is DVKVTQSSRYLVKRTGEKVFLECVQDMDHENMFWYRQDPGLGLRLIYFSYDVKMKEKGDIPEGYSVSREKKERFSLILESASTNQTSMYLCASSPGTSAYEQYFGPGTRLTVT.

Written as DNA, the CDR3 is TGTGCCAGCTCACCAACTAGCGGGAGGGTTTCCTACAATGAGCAGTTCTTC. Translating gives CASSPTSGRVSYNEQFF. This chain links TRBV18 with TRBJ2-1; TRBD2 matches 13 bases. CDR1 and CDR2 (germline): KGHSH, LQKENI. This CDR3 contains 17 residues. The trim removed 2 bases at V and 1 base at J, leaving 2 bases unmatched.

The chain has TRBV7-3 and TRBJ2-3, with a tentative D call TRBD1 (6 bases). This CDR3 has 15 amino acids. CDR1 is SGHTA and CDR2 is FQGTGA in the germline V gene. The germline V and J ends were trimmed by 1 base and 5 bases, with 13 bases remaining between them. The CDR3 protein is CASSLNAGVKDTQYF. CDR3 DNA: TGTGCCAGCAGCTTAAATGCAGGGGTGAAAGATACGCAGTATTTT.

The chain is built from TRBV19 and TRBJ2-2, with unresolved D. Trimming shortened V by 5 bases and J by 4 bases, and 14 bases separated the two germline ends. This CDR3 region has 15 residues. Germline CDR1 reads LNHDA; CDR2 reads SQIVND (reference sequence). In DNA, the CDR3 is TGTGCCAGTAGTCCTCAGGCAGGAGCCACCGGGGAGCTGTTTTTT. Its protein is CASSPQAGATGELFF.

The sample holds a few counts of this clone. CDR3 sequence: CAGGTGGIIYSNQPQHF. As DNA, the CDR3 is TGTGCCGGTGGGACAGGGGGTATAATTTATAGCAATCAGCCCCAGCATTTT. V is TRBV28 and J is TRBJ1-5; 11 nucleotides align to TRBD1. V shed 11 bases, J shed 0 bases, and the junction held 12 bases outside the gene matches. The CDR3 runs to 17 residues. Germline assignment: CDR1 MDHEN and CDR2 SYDVKM.

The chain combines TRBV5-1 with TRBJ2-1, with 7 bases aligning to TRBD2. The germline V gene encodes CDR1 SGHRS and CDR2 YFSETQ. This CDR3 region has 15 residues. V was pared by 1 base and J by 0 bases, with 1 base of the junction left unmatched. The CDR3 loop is CASSLLADSYNEQFF. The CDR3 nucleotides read TGCGCCAGCAGCTTGCTAGCGGACTCCTACAATGAGCAGTTCTTC.

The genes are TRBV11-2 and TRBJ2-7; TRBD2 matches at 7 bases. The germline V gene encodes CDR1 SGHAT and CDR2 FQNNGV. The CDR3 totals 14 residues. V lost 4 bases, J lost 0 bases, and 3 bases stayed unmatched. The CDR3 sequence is CASSSSGSSYEQYF. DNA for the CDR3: TGTGCCAGCAGCTCTAGCGGAAGCTCCTACGAGCAGTACTTC.

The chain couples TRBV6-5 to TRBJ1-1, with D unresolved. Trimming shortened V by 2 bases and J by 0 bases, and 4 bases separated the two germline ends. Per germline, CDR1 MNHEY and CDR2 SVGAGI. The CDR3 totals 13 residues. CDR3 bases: TGTGCCAGCAGTTACCGGGTGAACACTGAAGCTTTCTTT. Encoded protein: CASSYRVNTEAFF.

CDR3 region: CASSPGGDTEAFF. The CDR3, as DNA: TGCGCCAGCAGCCCCGGCGGGGACACTGAAGCTTTCTTT. This chain joins TRBV5-1 and TRBJ1-1; D gene unclear. Germline V gene sequence: CDR1 SGHRS, CDR2 YFSETQ. This CDR3 spans 13 amino acids. The germline V and J ends were trimmed by 4 bases and 3 bases, with 10 bases remaining between them.

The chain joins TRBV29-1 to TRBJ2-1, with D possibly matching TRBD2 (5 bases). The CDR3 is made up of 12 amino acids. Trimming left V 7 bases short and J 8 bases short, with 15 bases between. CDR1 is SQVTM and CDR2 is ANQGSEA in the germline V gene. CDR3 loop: CSATYTRDEQFF. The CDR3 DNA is TGCAGCGCTACCTATACGAGGGATGAGCAGTTCTTC.

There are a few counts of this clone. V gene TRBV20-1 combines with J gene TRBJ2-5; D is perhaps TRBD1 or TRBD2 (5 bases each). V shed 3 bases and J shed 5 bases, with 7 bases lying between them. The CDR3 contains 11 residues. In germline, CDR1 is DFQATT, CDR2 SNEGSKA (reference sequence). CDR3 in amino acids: CSASEGETQYF. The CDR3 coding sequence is TGCAGTGCTAGCGAGGGGGAGACCCAGTACTTC.

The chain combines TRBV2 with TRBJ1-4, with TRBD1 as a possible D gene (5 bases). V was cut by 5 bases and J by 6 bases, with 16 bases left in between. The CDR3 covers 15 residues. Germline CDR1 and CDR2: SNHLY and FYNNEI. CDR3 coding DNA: TGTGCCAGCAGTCCCGTTAGGGGCTTCTATGAAAAACTGTTTTTT. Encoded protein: CASSPVRGFYEKLFF. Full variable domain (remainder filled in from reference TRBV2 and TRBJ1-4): EPEVTQTPSHQVTQMGQEVILRCVPISNHLYFYWYRQILGQKVEFLVSFYNNEISEKSEIFDDQFSVERPDGSNFTLKIRSTKLEDSAMYFCASSPVRGFYEKLFFGSGTQLSVL.

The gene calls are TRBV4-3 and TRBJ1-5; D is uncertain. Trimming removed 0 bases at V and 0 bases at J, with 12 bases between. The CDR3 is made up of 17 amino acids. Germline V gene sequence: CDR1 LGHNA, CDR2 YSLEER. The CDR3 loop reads CASSQDIMGNSNQPQHF. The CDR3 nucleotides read TGCGCCAGCAGCCAAGACATAATGGGGAATAGCAATCAGCCCCAGCATTTT.

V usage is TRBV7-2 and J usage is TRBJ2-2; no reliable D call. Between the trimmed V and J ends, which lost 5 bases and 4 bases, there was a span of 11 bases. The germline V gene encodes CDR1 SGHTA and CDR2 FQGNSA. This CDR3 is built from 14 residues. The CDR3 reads CASSPRLGTGELFF. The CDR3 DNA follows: TGTGCCAGCAGCCCCAGGTTGGGCACCGGGGAGCTGTTTTTT.

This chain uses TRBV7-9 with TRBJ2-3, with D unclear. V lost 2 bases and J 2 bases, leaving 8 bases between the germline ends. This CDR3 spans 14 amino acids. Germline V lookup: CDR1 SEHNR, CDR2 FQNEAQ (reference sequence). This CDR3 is CASSLWAVTDTQYF. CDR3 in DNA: TGTGCCAGCAGCTTATGGGCGGTCACAGATACGCAGTATTTT.

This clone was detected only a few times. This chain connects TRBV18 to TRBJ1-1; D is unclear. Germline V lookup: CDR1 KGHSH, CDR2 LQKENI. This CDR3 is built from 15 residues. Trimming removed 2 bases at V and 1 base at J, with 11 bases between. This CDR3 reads CASSPFERENTEAFF. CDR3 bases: TGTGCCAGCTCACCATTCGAAAGGGAGAACACTGAAGCTTTCTTT.

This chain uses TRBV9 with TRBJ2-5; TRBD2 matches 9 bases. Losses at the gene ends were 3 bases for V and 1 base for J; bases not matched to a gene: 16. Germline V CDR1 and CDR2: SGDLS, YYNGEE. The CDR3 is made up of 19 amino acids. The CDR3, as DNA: TGTGCCAGCAGCGCCTCCCCGACCCCGGGGCGGGGGGGCCAAGAGACCCAGTACTTC. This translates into CASSASPTPGRGGQETQYF.

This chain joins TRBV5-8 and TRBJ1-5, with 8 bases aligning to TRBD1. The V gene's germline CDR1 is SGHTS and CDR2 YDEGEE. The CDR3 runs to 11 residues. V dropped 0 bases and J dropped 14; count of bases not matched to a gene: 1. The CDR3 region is CASSLEQGEHF. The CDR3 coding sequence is TGTGCCAGCAGCTTGGAACAGGGGGAGCATTTT.

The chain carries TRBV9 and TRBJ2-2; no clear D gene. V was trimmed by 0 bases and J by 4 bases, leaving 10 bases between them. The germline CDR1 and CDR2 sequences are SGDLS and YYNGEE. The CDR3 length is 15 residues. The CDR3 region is CASSVASLPTGELFF. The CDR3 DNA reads TGTGCCAGCAGCGTAGCCTCCCTACCCACCGGGGAGCTGTTTTTT. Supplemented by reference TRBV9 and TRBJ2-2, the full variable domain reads DSGVTQTPKHLITATGQRVTLRCSPRSGDLSVYWYQQSLDQGLQFLIQYYNGEERAKGNILERFSAQQFPDLHSELNLSSLELGDSALYFCASSVASLPTGELFFGEGSRLTVL.

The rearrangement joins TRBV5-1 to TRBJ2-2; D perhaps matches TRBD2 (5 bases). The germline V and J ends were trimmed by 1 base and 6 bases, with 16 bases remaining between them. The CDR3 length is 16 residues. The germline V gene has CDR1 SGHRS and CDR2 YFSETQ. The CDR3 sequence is CASSLTSGLSSGELFF. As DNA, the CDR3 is TGCGCCAGCAGCTTGACTAGTGGTCTTTCTTCCGGGGAGCTGTTTTTT.

The CDR3 nucleotides read TGTGCCAGCAGCCCATTTAGACAGGGATTGGGGGGCTACACCTTC. It is translated as CASSPFRQGLGGYTF. The V gene is TRBV7-9, the J gene TRBJ1-2; 7 nucleotides agree with TRBD1. The trim removed 5 bases at V and 8 bases at J, leaving 14 bases unmatched. CDR1 and CDR2 from the germline V gene are SEHNR and FQNEAQ (reference sequence). This CDR3 is built from 15 residues.

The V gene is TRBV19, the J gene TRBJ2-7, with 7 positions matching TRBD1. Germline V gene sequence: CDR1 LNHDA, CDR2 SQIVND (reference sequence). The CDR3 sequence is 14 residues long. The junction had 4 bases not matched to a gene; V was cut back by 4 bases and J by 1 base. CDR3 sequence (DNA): TGTGCCAGTAGTAAAGACAGGGTGTCCTACGAGCAGTACTTC. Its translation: CASSKDRVSYEQYF. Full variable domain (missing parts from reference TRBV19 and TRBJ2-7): DGGITQSPKYLFRKEGQNVTLSCEQNLNHDAMYWYRQDPGQGLRLIYYSQIVNDFQKGDIAEGYSVSREKKESFPLTVTSAQKNPTAFYLCASSKDRVSYEQYFGPGTRLTVT.

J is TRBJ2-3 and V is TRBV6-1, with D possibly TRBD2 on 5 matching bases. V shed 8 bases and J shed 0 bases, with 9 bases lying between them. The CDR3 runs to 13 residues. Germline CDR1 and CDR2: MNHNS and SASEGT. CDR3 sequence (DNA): TGTGCCAGCGGACTTAGCAGCACAGATACGCAGTATTTT. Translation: CASGLSSTDTQYF.